The 2 T cell receptor beta chains below all came from one sample that was sequenced in a study of metastatic and nonmetastatic thyroid tumors. There were no patients who had received any treatment before thyroid surgery. Through MiXCR, TCRdb re-clonotyped the PCR reads. The sample records around 20,000 clones, about a sixth being singletons. The sample taken for sequencing was tumor tissue. The receptors originated from a female donor with papillary thyroid cancer or a benign thyroid nodule (not recorded which). Some clones in this sample may be carry-over from other donors' samples.

This chain uses TRBV30 with TRBJ2-7, with D perhaps being TRBD1 or TRBD2 (5 bases each). The V and J ends lost 4 bases and 1 base respectively, with 20 bases between them. This CDR3 has 16 amino acids. CDR1 and CDR2 (germline): GTSNPN, SVGIG (reference sequence). The CDR3 region has the DNA TGTGCCTGGACTTCAAGCGGACACCCGGTGTCCTACGAGCAGTACTTC. Its protein is CAWTSSGHPVSYEQYF.

As regards this clone: A much larger clone is a single base away; this may be a read error. The V call is TRBV10-3, the J call TRBJ2-5; 9 nucleotides line up with TRBD1. V lost 7 bases, J lost 1 base, and 7 bases stayed unmatched. There are 15 residues in the CDR3. Germline CDR1 reads ENHRY; CDR2 reads SYGVKD. CDR3 DNA sequence: TGTGCCATCAAAGGGACAGGGTGGGGCCAAGAGACCCAGTACTTC. Protein sequence: CAIKGTGWGQETQYF.